These 9 T cell receptor beta chains originate from one sample sequenced in a study of shared clonotypes between healthy human individuals. Sequenced by immunoSEQ multiplex PCR; TCRdb stores in-frame clones only, minus some. This sample has 1.6 million or so clones, with 98% found just once. Specimen: naive CD4+ T cells sorted from blood. Documented subset: CD45RA+ positively selected. The receptor set was obtained from a man aged 30 to 39 in good health.

The chain is built from TRBV28 and TRBJ2-2; D remains ambiguous. The CDR3 is 16 residues long. Between the trimmed V and J ends, which lost 2 bases and 0 bases, there was a span of 10 bases. Looked up from germline, CDR1 is MDHEN and CDR2 is SYDVKM. The CDR3 sequence is CASSLQKSPNTGELFF. The CDR3 DNA is TGTGCCAGCAGTTTACAAAAGTCCCCGAACACCGGGGAGCTGTTTTTT.

This rearrangement joins TRBV7-9 to TRBJ2-3, with 11 bases fitting TRBD2. Trimming at V came to 2 bases and at J to 4 bases, leaving 11 bases not matched to a gene. Germline V gene lookup returns CDR1 SEHNR and CDR2 FQNEAQ (reference sequence). This CDR3 has 18 amino acids. CDR3 sequence reads: CASSLTTQTSGMADTQYF. The CDR3 DNA sequence: TGTGCCAGCAGCTTAACAACACAGACTAGCGGGATGGCAGATACGCAGTATTTT.

The chain joins TRBV28 to TRBJ2-7, with 7 bases that match TRBD1. This CDR3 comprises 16 residues. Per germline, CDR1 MDHEN and CDR2 SYDVKM. Trimming cost V 3 bases and J 6 bases; bases outside gene matches: 14. The CDR3 nucleotides read TGTGCCAGCAGTTTTGCTCTAGGCAGGGGGTTCTCCGAGCAGTACTTC. Its translation: CASSFALGRGFSEQYF.

Details on this clone: Other DNA sequences in this specimen translate into the identical CDR3. V usage is TRBV19 and J usage is TRBJ2-7; no firm D call. Trimming left V 3 bases short and J 2 bases short, with 11 bases between. Germline V gene lookup returns CDR1 LNHDA and CDR2 SQIVND (reference sequence). The length of the CDR3 is 14 residues. In DNA form, the CDR3 reads TGTGCCAGTAGTATCGACGGTCGAACCTACGAGCAGTACTTC. This codes for CASSIDGRTYEQYF.

The chain combines TRBV27 with TRBJ2-7; tentatively, D is TRBD1 (6 bases). V was clipped by 4 bases and J by 6 bases, with 16 bases between them. The CDR3 extends over 14 amino acids. Germline V gives CDR1 MNHEY, CDR2 SMNVEV (reference sequence). CDR3 bases: TGTGCCAGCAGTTCCTGGACAGCCCTGTCCGAGCAGTACTTC. This sequence encodes CASSSWTALSEQYF.

The chain joins TRBV28 to TRBJ1-5; TRBD1 aligns across 9 bases. The CDR3 is 15 residues long. Trimming removed 6 bases from V and 2 bases from J; junction bases left unmatched: 5. Germline lookup yields CDR1 MDHEN and CDR2 SYDVKM. The CDR3 DNA follows: TGTGCCAGCAGGCGGACAGGGGAAGGCAATCAGCCCCAGCATTTT. Its protein is CASRRTGEGNQPQHF.

The genes are TRBV15 and TRBJ1-4; no clear D gene. The length of the CDR3 is 14 residues. Germline CDR1 reads LNHNV; CDR2 reads YYDKDF (reference sequence). V was cut by 5 bases and J by 5 bases, with 12 bases left in between. The CDR3 DNA sequence: TGTGCCACCAGCCCCATAAAGACCAATGAAAAACTGTTTTTT. Protein product: CATSPIKTNEKLFF. Full variable domain (missing parts from reference TRBV15 and TRBJ1-4): DAMVIQNPRYQVTQFGKPVTLSCSQTLNHNVMYWYQQKSSQAPKLLFHYYDKDFNNEADTPDNFQSRRPNTSFCFLDIRSPGLGDTAMYLCATSPIKTNEKLFFGSGTQLSVL.

This clone occurred once. This sequence joins TRBV9 and TRBJ2-1; TRBD2 aligns across 9 bases. V gave up 0 bases and J gave up 1 base; unmatched junction bases: 5. In germline, CDR1 is SGDLS, CDR2 YYNGEE. The CDR3 is 17 residues long. CDR3 sequence: CASSVGSSGDSYNEQFF. DNA of the CDR3: TGTGCCAGCAGCGTAGGGTCTAGCGGGGATTCCTACAATGAGCAGTTCTTC.

The chain links TRBV4-3 to TRBJ2-3, with D perhaps matching TRBD2 (6 bases). CDR3 length equals 15 residues. Trimming pared 1 base from V and 4 bases from J, leaving 12 bases between. The germline V gene has CDR1 LGHNA and CDR2 YSLEER. The CDR3 reads CASSQVSLASDTQYF. In DNA, the CDR3 is TGCGCCAGCAGCCAAGTAAGTCTAGCGTCAGATACGCAGTATTTT.